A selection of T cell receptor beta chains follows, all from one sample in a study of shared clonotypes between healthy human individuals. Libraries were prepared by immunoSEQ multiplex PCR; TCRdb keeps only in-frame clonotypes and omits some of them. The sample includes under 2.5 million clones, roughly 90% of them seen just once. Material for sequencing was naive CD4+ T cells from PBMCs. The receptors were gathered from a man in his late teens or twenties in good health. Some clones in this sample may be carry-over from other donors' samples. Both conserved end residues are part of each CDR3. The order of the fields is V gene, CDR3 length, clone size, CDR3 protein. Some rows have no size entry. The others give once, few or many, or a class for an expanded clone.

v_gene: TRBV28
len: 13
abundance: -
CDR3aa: CASSFGGVGEQFF

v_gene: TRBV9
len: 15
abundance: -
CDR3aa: CASSVSGSMDNEQFF

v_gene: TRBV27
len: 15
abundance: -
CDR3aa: CASSPPPSVHNEQFF

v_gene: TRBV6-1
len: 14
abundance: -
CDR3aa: CASSARGTYNEQFF

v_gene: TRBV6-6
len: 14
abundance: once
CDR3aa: CASSYSEPNTEAFF

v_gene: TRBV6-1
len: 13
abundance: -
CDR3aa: CASTLNRVTEAFF

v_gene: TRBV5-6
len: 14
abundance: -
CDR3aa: CASSYWQRGYEQYF

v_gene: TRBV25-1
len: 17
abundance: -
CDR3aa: CASSDLTGGWRNTEAFF

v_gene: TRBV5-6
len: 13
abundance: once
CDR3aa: CASSVRAGYGYTF

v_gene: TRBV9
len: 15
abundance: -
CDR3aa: CASSVAEGSGNTIYF

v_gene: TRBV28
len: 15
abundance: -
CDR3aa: CASSAGSPRNQPQHF

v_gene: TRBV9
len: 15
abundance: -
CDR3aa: CASTPGGASGNTIYF

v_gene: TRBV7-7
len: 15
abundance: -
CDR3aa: CASSLGLASTDTQYF

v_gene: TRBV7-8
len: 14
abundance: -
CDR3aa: CASSPAGRQETQYF

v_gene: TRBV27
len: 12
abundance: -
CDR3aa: CASSLTGETQYF

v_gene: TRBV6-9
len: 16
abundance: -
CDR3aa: CASSYRRDRVSYEQYF

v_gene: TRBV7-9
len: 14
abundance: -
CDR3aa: CASSLDFLATEAFF

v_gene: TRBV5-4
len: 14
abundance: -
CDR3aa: CASSQSYRKETQYF

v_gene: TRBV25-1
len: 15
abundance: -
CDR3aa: CASSATDRYNYGYTF

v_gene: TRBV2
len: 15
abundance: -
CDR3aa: CASSDLAGEGKTQYF

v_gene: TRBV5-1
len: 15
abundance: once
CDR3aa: CASSFLAGVGNEQFF

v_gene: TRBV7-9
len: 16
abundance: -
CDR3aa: CASSLARTAGANVLTF

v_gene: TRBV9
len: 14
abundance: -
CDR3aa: CASSVHAATDTQYF

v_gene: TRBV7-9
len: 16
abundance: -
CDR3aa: CASSRDLGSGANVLTF

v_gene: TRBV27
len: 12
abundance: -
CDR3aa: CASSLSGGKLFF

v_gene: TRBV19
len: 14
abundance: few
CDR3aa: CASSPFGGSTEAFF

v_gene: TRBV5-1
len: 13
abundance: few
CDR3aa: CASSKGQNNEQFF

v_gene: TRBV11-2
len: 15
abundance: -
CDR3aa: CASSLVGGPYNEQFF

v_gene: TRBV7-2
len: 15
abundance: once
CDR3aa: CASSLVGGPGNTIYF

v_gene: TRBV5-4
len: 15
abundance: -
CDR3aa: CASSSTSGRATEQFF

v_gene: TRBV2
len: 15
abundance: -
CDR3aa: CAGKKREGLSGELFF

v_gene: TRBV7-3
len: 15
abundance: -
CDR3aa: CASSLRGGAQETQYF

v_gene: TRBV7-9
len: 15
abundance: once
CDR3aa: CASSSRTALIDEAFF

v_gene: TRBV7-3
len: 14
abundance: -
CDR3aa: CASSTGRAPYEQYF

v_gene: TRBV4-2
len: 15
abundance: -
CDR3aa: CASSQTGGGRETQYF